The 10 T cell receptor beta chains given below trace back to one sample, sequenced in a study of blood T cell repertoires in COVID-19. Only in-frame clones appear in the TCRdb table, and some are missing; sequencing was by immunoSEQ multiplex PCR. The sample includes approximately 190,000 clones, 88% of them seen just once. The specimen was peripheral blood. Receptors originate from a man in his sixties or seventies with active or convalescent COVID-19.

This clone turned up a few times. The rearrangement joins TRBV4-2 to TRBJ2-1, with a possible D match to TRBD2 (6 bases). The CDR3 is 15 residues long. The germline V gene has CDR1 LGHNA and CDR2 YNFKEQ. V lost 0 bases, J lost 5 bases, and 11 bases lay in between. Written as DNA, the CDR3 is TGTGCCAGCAGCCAAGACCAGCGGGCGCACAATGAGCAGTTCTTC. Encoded protein: CASSQDQRAHNEQFF.

The genes are TRBV15 and TRBJ2-3, with D possibly TRBD1 on 5 matching bases. Germline CDR1 LNHNV, CDR2 YYDKDF (reference sequence). This CDR3 has 14 residues. The V gene lost 0 bases and the J gene lost 6 bases, with 10 bases spanning the gap. The CDR3 spells CATSRDPGLDTQYF. As DNA, the CDR3 is TGTGCCACCAGCAGAGATCCAGGGTTGGATACGCAGTATTTT.

V is TRBV2 and J is TRBJ1-5, with 11 bases aligning to TRBD1. Germline assignment: CDR1 SNHLY and CDR2 FYNNEI. Trimming cost V 6 bases and J 6 bases; bases outside gene matches: 7. The CDR3 is made up of 15 amino acids. The CDR3 reads CASSDGQGAGQPQHF. CDR3 coding DNA: TGTGCCAGCAGCGATGGACAGGGGGCAGGTCAGCCCCAGCATTTT.

The rearrangement links TRBV7-2 to TRBJ2-1; 9 nucleotides line up with TRBD2. Germline-derived CDR1 and CDR2 are SGHTA and FQGNSA. The trim removed 5 bases at V and 9 bases at J, leaving 14 bases unmatched. The CDR3 covers 16 residues. The CDR3 reads CASSIGLAMTLGEQFF. In nucleotides, the CDR3 is TGTGCCAGCAGCATTGGACTAGCGATGACTTTAGGTGAGCAGTTCTTC.

This rearrangement joins TRBV21-1 to TRBJ2-7; the D call TRBD1 from the table was never checked on the DNA. TRBV21-1 is a pseudogene. The CDR3 is 13 amino acids. DNA of the CDR3: TGTGCCAGCCTCCCAGGGGAAGGGTACGAGCAGTACTTC. This encodes CASLPGEGYEQYF.

This clone was counted a few times. The chain carries TRBV18 and TRBJ1-3, with D possibly matching TRBD1 (6 bases). V shed 4 bases and J shed 1 base, with 11 bases lying between them. There are 15 residues in the CDR3. Germline-derived CDR1 and CDR2 are KGHSH and LQKENI. This chain's CDR3 is CASSQGQSSGNTIYF. The CDR3, as DNA: TGTGCCAGCTCACAAGGACAGTCTTCTGGAAACACCATATATTTT.

The V gene is TRBV6-5, the J gene TRBJ2-7; perhaps TRBD2 as D (6 bases). Germline lookup yields CDR1 MNHEY and CDR2 SVGAGI. V was trimmed by 1 base and J by 3 bases, leaving 16 bases between them. The CDR3 totals 16 residues. Written as DNA, the CDR3 is TGTGCCAGCAGTTACTACGTAGGGACTCGAGTCTACGAGCAGTACTTC. Its translation: CASSYYVGTRVYEQYF.

J is TRBJ1-2 and V is TRBV7-2; TRBD1 is a possible D gene (5 bases). From germline, CDR1 is SGHTA and CDR2 FQGNSA. V was shortened by 4 bases and J by 2 bases, with 11 bases between the two germline ends. CDR3 length: 14 amino acids. The CDR3 protein is CASSSQPGNYGYTF. CDR3 coding DNA: TGTGCCAGCAGCTCGCAACCAGGGAACTATGGCTACACCTTC. The full variable domain, its missing parts supplied by reference TRBV7-2 and TRBJ1-2, is GAGVSQSPSNKVTEKGKDVELRCDPISGHTALYWYRQSLGQGLEFLIYFQGNSAPDKSGLPSDRFSAERTGGSVSTLTIQRTQQEDSAVYLCASSSQPGNYGYTFGSGTRLTVV.

V is TRBV19 and J is TRBJ1-1, with D tentatively TRBD1 (5 bases). V lost 7 bases, J lost 5 bases, and 11 bases lay in between. This CDR3 region has 12 residues. CDR1 and CDR2 (germline): LNHDA, SQIVND (reference sequence). The DNA of the CDR3 is TGTGCCAGTAATCCGGGGGGAACTGAAGCTTTCTTT. Translation gives CASNPGGTEAFF.

V is TRBV6-5 and J is TRBJ2-7; D is possibly TRBD1 (5 bases). The germline V and J ends were trimmed by 6 bases and 0 bases, with 9 bases remaining between them. CDR3 size: 13 residues. Germline V gives CDR1 MNHEY, CDR2 SVGAGI. The CDR3 here is CASRRDSSYEQYF. The CDR3 region has the DNA TGTGCCAGCAGACGCGACAGCTCCTACGAGCAGTACTTC.